This TCR beta chain was found in a study of T cell repertoires in cytomegalovirus infection. Germline V gives CDR1 SGHVS, CDR2 FQNEAQ. The CDR3 totals 12 residues. Trimming cost V 8 bases and J 2 bases, with 9 bases left between them. Notes on the study in general: Summed public TCR beta family frequency identified CMV carriers bearing the relevant HLA.

This clonotype was recorded many times. Its antigen is currently unknown. TCRdb itself ran the reads through MiXCR, one entry per CDR3 protein. The table shows about 230,000 distinct CDR3 sequences, with 22% occurring only once. Sequences were obtained from CD8+ T cells from PBMCs. The rearrangement links TRBV7-8 to TRBJ2-5; possible D gene TRBD2, 5 bases. The receptor was derived from a human donor in good health (CMV status not recorded). Some clones in this sample may be carry-over from other donors' samples. Here the CDR3 DNA reads TGTGCCAGCTCGGGGATACAAGAGACCCAGTACTTC. It encodes CASSGIQETQYF.